These T cell receptor beta chains were read from a single sample in a study of blood T cells in healthy people across ages. TCRdb re-derived calls from the 5' RACE reads in MiXCR, one entry per CDR3 protein. This table has roughly 1,300,000 distinct CDR3 sequences, 55% to 75% appearing once. Sequencing used blood. Source of these receptors: a man aged 18 to 29 in good health. The CDR3 runs from the conserved cysteine through the conserved F or W. A D gene is named only where the DNA matches it firmly. A clone size is listed for some rows: how often the clone was seen (once, few, many), or a class if it is expanded.

abundance	d_gene	v_gene	j_gene	CDR3aa	CDR3nt
few	NA	TRBV5-1	TRBJ2-7	CASSLVRGNVYEQYF	TGCGCCAGCAGTTTGGTGCGCGGTAACGTCTACGAGCAGTACTTC
NA	NA	TRBV12-5	TRBJ2-1	CASGLGGGAGNEQFF	TGTGCTAGTGGTTTAGGAGGGGGGGCCGGGAATGAGCAGTTCTTC
few	NA	TRBV4-3	TRBJ2-6	CASSPRRGPTSGANVLTF	TGCGCCAGCAGCCCGCGCAGGGGTCCTACTTCTGGGGCCAACGTCCTGACTTTC
NA	TRBD1	TRBV30	TRBJ1-1	CAWSGQGRNTEAFF	TGTGCCTGGAGCGGACAGGGAAGGAACACTGAAGCTTTCTTT
few	TRBD1	TRBV20-1	TRBJ2-4	CSARDTGEFSKNIQYF	TGCAGTGCTAGAGATACAGGGGAATTTAGCAAAAACATTCAGTACTTC
once	TRBD2	TRBV20-1	TRBJ2-5	CSIATGGQATQYF	TGCAGTATAGCGACGGGAGGGCAGGCTACCCAGTACTTC
NA	NA	TRBV7-2	TRBJ2-4	CASSLGGLAGSAKNIQYF	TGTGCCAGCAGCTTAGGTGGTCTGGCAGGGTCTGCCAAAAACATTCAGTACTTC
NA	TRBD2	TRBV10-2	TRBJ2-5	CASSEANLAEETQYF	TGCGCCAGCAGTGAGGCGAATCTAGCGGAAGAGACCCAGTACTTC
NA	TRBD2	TRBV6-5	TRBJ2-4	CASSSGLAGGGAKNIQYF	TGTGCCAGCAGTTCGGGACTAGCGGGAGGGGGGGCCAAAAACATTCAGTACTTC
NA	NA	TRBV7-2	TRBJ2-7	CASSIGVPFLTYEQYF	TGTGCCAGCAGTATAGGGGTGCCCTTCTTAACCTACGAGCAGTACTTC
once	NA	TRBV15	TRBJ1-2	CATSFFSGEGYGCTF	TGTGCCACCAGTTTTTTTTCGGGGGAGGGCTATGGCTGCACCTTC
NA	NA	TRBV6-5	TRBJ2-6	CATRWVTGANVLTF	TGTGCCACCAGATGGGTTACTGGGGCCAACGTCCTGACTTTC
few	NA	TRBV6-6	TRBJ2-3	CASMARVTTDTQYF	TGTGCCAGCATGGCCCGGGTGACCACAGATACGCAGTATTTT
NA	TRBD2	TRBV11-2	TRBJ2-1	CASSPGPAGPNEQFF	TGTGCCAGCAGCCCTGGGCCAGCGGGACCAAATGAGCAGTTCTTC
NA	NA	TRBV4-2	TRBJ1-2	CASSQENEGVYGYTF	TGTGCCAGCAGCCAAGAAAACGAGGGGGTCTATGGCTACACCTTC
NA	NA	TRBV4-2	TRBJ2-7	CASSHDPLRGTYEQYF	TGTGCCAGCAGCCATGACCCGCTAAGGGGTACCTACGAGCAGTACTTC
NA	NA	TRBV4-1	TRBJ1-2	CASGQLSTGGNYGYTF	TGCGCCAGCGGCCAACTCTCGACAGGTGGTAACTATGGCTACACCTTC
few	TRBD1	TRBV6-2/TRBV6-3	TRBJ2-7	CASSYSRDRATYEQYF	TGTGCCAGCAGTTACTCGAGGGACAGGGCCACCTACGAGCAGTACTTC
few	NA	TRBV6-5	TRBJ1-2	CASSYGQRDGYTF	TGTGCCAGCAGTTACGGGCAAAGGGATGGCTACACCTTC
NA	TRBD1	TRBV5-4	TRBJ2-3	CASSRPDRDSTDTQYF	TGTGCCAGCAGCCGACCTGACAGGGATAGCACAGATACGCAGTATTTT
NA	TRBD1	TRBV7-2	TRBJ2-1	CASSRQGSHSYNEQFF	TGTGCCAGCAGCCGACAGGGTTCCCACTCCTACAATGAGCAGTTCTTC
NA	TRBD2	TRBV29-1	TRBJ2-1	CSTLAGSSYNEQFF	TGCAGCACGTTAGCGGGGAGCTCCTACAATGAGCAGTTCTTC
NA	TRBD1	TRBV4-1	TRBJ2-1	CASSQQWTGGQYNEQFF	TGCGCCAGCAGCCAACAATGGACAGGGGGCCAGTACAATGAGCAGTTCTTC
NA	NA	TRBV20-1	TRBJ2-1	CSAYTAINEQFF	TGCAGTGCTTATACCGCTATCAATGAGCAGTTCTTC
NA	NA	TRBV5-1	TRBJ2-6	CASSDLPSGANVLTF	TGCGCCAGCAGCGACCTCCCCTCTGGGGCCAACGTCCTGACTTTC
NA	TRBD1	TRBV12-3/TRBV12-4	TRBJ1-6	CASSSNRGGSPLHF	TGTGCCAGCAGCTCGAACAGGGGTGGTTCACCCCTCCACTTT
NA	NA	TRBV14	TRBJ2-1	CASSPTVSSYNEQFF	TGTGCCAGCAGCCCAACTGTGAGCTCCTACAATGAGCAGTTCTTC
NA	TRBD1	TRBV7-2	TRBJ2-5	CASSLGRNRGREETQYF	TGTGCCAGCAGCTTAGGTAGAAACAGGGGGCGCGAAGAGACCCAGTACTTC
NA	TRBD2	TRBV29-1	TRBJ2-1	CSTSGGASYNVQFF	TGCAGCACTAGCGGGGGGGCATCCTACAATGTGCAGTTCTTC
NA	NA	TRBV7-2	TRBJ2-7	CASSLTPMTDYEQYF	TGTGCCAGCAGCTTAACGCCCATGACCGATTACGAGCAGTACTTC
many	NA	TRBV12-3/TRBV12-4	TRBJ2-1	CASSLSDYNEQFF	TGTGCCAGCAGTTTATCGGACTACAATGAGCAGTTCTTC
NA	NA	TRBV25-1	TRBJ1-5	CASSASAGSNQPQHF	TGTGCCAGCAGTGCCTCGGCGGGTAGCAATCAGCCCCAGCATTTT
NA	NA	TRBV4-1	TRBJ1-2	CTSSQEGVSGYTF	TGCACCAGCAGCCAAGAGGGCGTTAGCGGCTACACCTTC
NA	NA	TRBV6-5	TRBJ1-2	CASRSDSSLGYTF	TGTGCCAGCAGGTCGGACAGTTCCCTAGGCTACACCTTC
NA	TRBD2	TRBV11-2	TRBJ2-3	CASSDLSGRDTDTQYF	TGTGCCAGCAGCGATCTTAGCGGGAGGGACACAGATACGCAGTATTTT
NA	NA	TRBV21-1	TRBJ2-7	CASSKAYKGRNPYEQYF	TGTGCCAGCAGCAAAGCGTACAAGGGACGAAATCCCTACGAGCAGTACTTC
NA	TRBD1	TRBV11-3	TRBJ2-7	CASSAVPGQGYEQYF	TGTGCCAGCAGCGCGGTACCGGGACAGGGCTACGAGCAGTACTTC
NA	TRBD1	TRBV29-1	TRBJ2-1	CSVWDRDYNEQFF	TGCAGCGTCTGGGACAGGGACTACAATGAGCAGTTCTTC
NA	NA	TRBV6-2/TRBV6-3	TRBJ2-2	CASSSRTLWGELFF	TGTGCCAGCAGTAGCCGGACACTATGGGGGGAGCTGTTTTTT
many	TRBD1	TRBV4-3	TRBJ2-7	CASSLWTGEGDEQYF	TGCGCCAGCAGCCTTTGGACAGGGGAAGGCGACGAGCAGTACTTC
once	TRBD1	TRBV12-3/TRBV12-4	TRBJ2-5	CASSLGVTGDYQETQYF	TGTGCCAGCAGTTTAGGAGTGACAGGGGATTACCAAGAGACCCAGTACTTC